The 7 T cell receptor beta chains listed next were all sequenced from one sample in a study of PD-1 blockade in classical Hodgkin lymphoma. Using immunoSEQ multiplex PCR, the repertoire was profiled, and TCRdb retains in-frame clones only, with some absent. The sample has 50,000 to 65,000 clones; around 90% are singletons. Relapse was seen in all patients after autologous stem cell transplantation, and brentuximab vedotin exposure was variable. The sequenced sample was peripheral blood mononuclear cells (PBMCs), obtained before the second cycle of nivolumab. All receptors derive from a human donor with classical Hodgkin lymphoma.

The genes are TRBV5-1 and TRBJ1-4; D ambiguous. Trimming cost V 2 bases and J 4 bases, with 9 bases left between them. CDR1 and CDR2 (germline): SGHRS, YFSETQ. This CDR3 region has 14 residues. The CDR3 region is CASSFGGDNEKLFF. For the CDR3, the DNA is TGCGCCAGCAGCTTCGGTGGGGATAATGAAAAACTGTTTTTT. Full variable domain (missing parts from reference TRBV5-1 and TRBJ1-4): KAGVTQTPRYLIKTRGQQVTLSCSPISGHRSVSWYQQTPGQGLQFLFEYFSETQRNKGNFPGRFSGRQFSNSRSEMNVSTLELGDSALYLCASSFGGDNEKLFFGSGTQLSVL.

V is TRBV7-3 and J is TRBJ2-5; TRBD1 might be the D (6 bases). Germline assignment: CDR1 SGHTA and CDR2 FQGTGA. V was clipped by 5 bases and J by 0 bases, with 7 bases between them. CDR3 length: 13 amino acids. As DNA, the CDR3 is TGTGCCAGCAGCAGGGACAACCAAGAGACCCAGTACTTC. It specifies CASSRDNQETQYF. Combining the CDR3 with reference TRBV7-3 and TRBJ2-5 gives the whole variable domain GAGVSQTPSNKVTEKGKYVELRCDPISGHTALYWYRQSLGQGPEFLIYFQGTGAADDSGLPNDRFFAVRPEGSVSTLKIQRTERGDSAVYLCASSRDNQETQYFGPGTRLLVL.

The chain employs TRBV7-9 and TRBJ1-6, with D unresolved. Germline V gives CDR1 SEHNR, CDR2 FQNEAQ (reference sequence). The CDR3 is 13 amino acids. V was clipped by 1 base and J by 10 bases, with 8 bases between them. The CDR3 spells CASSLVNLSPLHF. DNA of the CDR3: TGTGCCAGCAGCTTAGTTAATCTATCACCCCTCCACTTT. Using reference TRBV7-9 and TRBJ1-6 for the parts outside the CDR3, the full variable domain is DTGVSQNPRHKITKRGQNVTFRCDPISEHNRLYWYRQTLGQGPEFLTYFQNEAQLEKSRLLSDRFSAERPKGSFSTLEIQRTEQGDSAMYLCASSLVNLSPLHFGNGTRLTVT.

The chain carries TRBV6-5 and TRBJ2-1; 10 bases line up with TRBD1. Germline V CDR1 and CDR2: MNHEY, SVGAGI. The V gene end was trimmed by 6 bases and the J gene end by 10 bases; junction bases not matched to a gene: 6. The CDR3 covers 13 residues. CDR3 sequence (DNA): TGTGCCAGCAGGGACAGGGGGGACGGCGAGCAGTTCTTC. It is translated as CASRDRGDGEQFF.

The gene calls are TRBV4-2 and TRBJ2-7, with TRBD1 matching over 10 bases. The CDR3 has 14 amino acids. Germline-derived CDR1 and CDR2 are LGHNA and YNFKEQ. Germline trimming cut 4 bases from V and 6 bases from J; bases unmatched to any gene: 6. CDR3 amino acids: CASSPGTGVSEQYF. The CDR3 DNA reads TGTGCCAGCAGCCCTGGGACAGGGGTCTCCGAGCAGTACTTC.

V is TRBV5-4 and J is TRBJ2-2; TRBD1 aligns across 9 bases. In germline, CDR1 is SGHNT, CDR2 YYREEE (reference sequence). The ends lost 3 bases at V and 5 bases at J; junction bases unmatched: 2. There are 14 residues in the CDR3. In nucleotides, the CDR3 is TGTGCCAGCAGCTCTGACAGGGGGACCGGGGAGCTGTTTTTT. Its protein is CASSSDRGTGELFF.

The chain's CDR3 is CASSGPGQGVPQYGYTF. The CDR3 nucleotides read TGTGCCAGCAGTGGGCCGGGACAGGGGGTGCCTCAGTATGGCTACACCTTC. The genes are TRBV6-1 and TRBJ1-2; 11 bases map to TRBD1. CDR3 length: 17 amino acids. Germline CDR1 and CDR2: MNHNS and SASEGT. V shed 4 bases, J shed 5 bases, and the junction held 12 bases outside the gene matches.